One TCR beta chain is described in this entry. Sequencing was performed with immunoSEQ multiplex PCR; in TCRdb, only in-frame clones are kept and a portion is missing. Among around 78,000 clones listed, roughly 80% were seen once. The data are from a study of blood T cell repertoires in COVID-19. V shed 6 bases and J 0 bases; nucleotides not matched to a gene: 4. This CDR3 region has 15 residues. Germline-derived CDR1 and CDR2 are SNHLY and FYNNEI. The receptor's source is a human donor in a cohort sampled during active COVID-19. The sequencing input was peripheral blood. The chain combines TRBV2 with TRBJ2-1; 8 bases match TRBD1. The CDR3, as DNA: TGTGCCAGCAGCTTGGACAGGGTCTCCTACAATGAGCAGTTCTTC. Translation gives CASSLDRVSYNEQFF.